Shown below are 21 T cell receptor beta chains from a single sample sequenced in a study of control samples from healthy donors and cancer patients. The protocol was immunoSEQ multiplex PCR, while the TCRdb copy is restricted to in-frame clones and leaves out a portion. The sample lists some 95,000 clones, around 88% occurring once. Input material: blood. Receptors originate from a man aged 25 to 40 in good health.

The chain uses TRBV19 and TRBJ2-1; TRBD2 matches 8 bases. The J segment lost 6 bases and the V segment lost 1 base, leaving 5 bases of the junction unmatched. CDR1 LNHDA and CDR2 SQIVND come from the germline V gene (reference sequence). The CDR3 is 15 amino acids. CDR3 nucleotide sequence: TGTGCCAGTAGTATAGGCGGGAGGCCCGTCAATGAGCAGTTCTTC. Translating gives CASSIGGRPVNEQFF.

V gene TRBV4-2 combines with J gene TRBJ2-7; 11 bases are a match to TRBD2. Germline V gives CDR1 LGHNA, CDR2 YNFKEQ. Trimming at V came to 0 bases and at J to 3 bases, leaving 7 bases not matched to a gene. The CDR3 contains 17 residues. The CDR3, as DNA: TGTGCCAGCAGCCAAGAACCCAGGGGACTAGCGGTCTACGAGCAGTACTTC. This sequence encodes CASSQEPRGLAVYEQYF.

The chain has TRBV24-1 and TRBJ1-1; 10 nucleotides agree with TRBD1. The germline gives CDR1 KGHDR, CDR2 SFDVKD. This CDR3 region has 16 residues. The trim removed 3 bases at V and 5 bases at J, leaving 8 bases unmatched. The CDR3 nucleotides are TGTGCCACCAGTGATCCGGCTCGGACAGGGGGTACTGAAGCTTTCTTT. This sequence encodes CATSDPARTGGTEAFF.

The J gene is TRBJ2-6, the V gene TRBV27, with 13 positions matching TRBD2. The V gene end was trimmed by 7 bases and the J gene end by 13 bases; junction bases not matched to a gene: 10. CDR3 length: 15 amino acids. Germline-derived CDR1 and CDR2 are MNHEY and SMNVEV (reference sequence). The CDR3 DNA follows: TGTGCCAGCAAAACTAGCGGGAGGGCCCTTGGGGTCCTGACTTTC. Encoded protein: CASKTSGRALGVLTF. Drawing the rest from reference TRBV27 and TRBJ2-6, the complete variable domain is EAQVTQNPRYLITVTGKKLTVTCSQNMNHEYMSWYRQDPGLGLRQIYYSMNVEVTDKGDVPEGYKVSRKEKRNFPLILESPSPNQTSLYFCASKTSGRALGVLTFGAGSRLTVL.

The chain employs TRBV5-1 and TRBJ2-1; 13 bases align to TRBD2. Germline V gene sequence: CDR1 SGHRS, CDR2 YFSETQ. The V gene end was trimmed by 0 bases and the J gene end by 3 bases; junction bases not matched to a gene: 0. CDR3 length: 16 residues. CDR3 in DNA: TGCGCCAGCAGCTTGGGGACTAGCGGGAGCTACAATGAGCAGTTCTTC. This codes for CASSLGTSGSYNEQFF. The entire variable domain, with the rest obtained from reference TRBV5-1 and TRBJ2-1, is as follows: KAGVTQTPRYLIKTRGQQVTLSCSPISGHRSVSWYQQTPGQGLQFLFEYFSETQRNKGNFPGRFSGRQFSNSRSEMNVSTLELGDSALYLCASSLGTSGSYNEQFFGPGTRLTVL.

The rearrangement links TRBV28 to TRBJ1-5, with D possibly being TRBD1 (5 bases). The CDR3 runs to 14 residues. V lost 1 base, J lost 7 bases, and 11 bases lay in between. Germline lookup yields CDR1 MDHEN and CDR2 SYDVKM. CDR3 residues: CASSLFRDGQPQHF. Here the CDR3 DNA reads TGTGCCAGCAGTTTATTCAGGGACGGGCAGCCCCAGCATTTT. The entire variable domain, with the rest obtained from reference TRBV28 and TRBJ1-5, is as follows: DVKVTQSSRYLVKRTGEKVFLECVQDMDHENMFWYRQDPGLGLRLIYFSYDVKMKEKGDIPEGYSVSREKKERFSLILESASTNQTSMYLCASSLFRDGQPQHFGDGTRLSIL.

Regarding this clone: One junction end does not reproduce the germline sequence, and a read error may be involved. The CDR3 DNA sequence: TGCGCCAGCAGCGGGACAGGGGTAGCAGCCCCAGCATTT. This codes for CASSGTGVAAPAF. This sequence joins TRBV5-1 and TRBJ1-5, with 10 bases identical to TRBD1. The germline CDR1 and CDR2 sequences are SGHRS and YFSETQ. This CDR3 is built from 13 residues.

The chain joins TRBV9 to TRBJ1-2, with D maybe TRBD1 (5 bases). The length of the CDR3 is 14 residues. The germline V gene encodes CDR1 SGDLS and CDR2 YYNGEE. Trimming cost V 4 bases and J 7 bases, with 17 bases left between them. The CDR3 DNA sequence: TGTGCCAGCAGCTCGCGGACAAGCCGGGGTGGCTACACCTTC. This translates into CASSSRTSRGGYTF.

The rearrangement uses TRBV9 and TRBJ2-7, with 7 nucleotides matching TRBD1. Germline V CDR1 and CDR2: SGDLS, YYNGEE. This CDR3 is 15 amino acids long. V dropped 0 bases and J dropped 7; count of bases not matched to a gene: 10. DNA for the CDR3: TGTGCCAGCAGCGTAGAGGGGGCTCCAGAGGGGGAGCAGTACTTC. Translation gives CASSVEGAPEGEQYF. Full variable domain (remainder filled in from reference TRBV9 and TRBJ2-7): DSGVTQTPKHLITATGQRVTLRCSPRSGDLSVYWYQQSLDQGLQFLIQYYNGEERAKGNILERFSAQQFPDLHSELNLSSLELGDSALYFCASSVEGAPEGEQYFGPGTRLTVT.

This clone has only one observation. The rearrangement uses TRBV7-3 and TRBJ2-7; D gene unclear. V was cut by 7 bases and J by 2 bases, with 15 bases left in between. Germline-derived CDR1 and CDR2 are SGHTA and FQGTGA. The CDR3 is 14 amino acids. The CDR3 DNA reads TGTGCCAGCACTCGCCCGATACACCCCTACGAGCAGTACTTC. This sequence encodes CASTRPIHPYEQYF.

J is TRBJ2-6 and V is TRBV7-9; D remains ambiguous. Germline V CDR1 and CDR2: SEHNR, FQNEAQ (reference sequence). V was cut by 1 base and J by 3 bases, with 13 bases left in between. This CDR3 has 17 amino acids. The CDR3 DNA reads as TGTGCCAGCAGCTTAGTGGGCAGCCCTATTGGGGCCAACGTCCTGACTTTC. Translation: CASSLVGSPIGANVLTF.

The chain has TRBV14 and TRBJ2-1; 10 bases agree with TRBD1. V shed 1 base, J shed 7 bases, and the junction held 10 bases outside the gene matches. The CDR3 spans 17 residues. CDR1 and CDR2 (germline): SGHDN, FVKESK. CDR3 bases: TGTGCCAGCAGCCAAGGGGGTGGCGGGACAGGGGATAATGAGCAGTTCTTC. Its protein is CASSQGGGGTGDNEQFF.

The chain combines TRBV5-1 with TRBJ1-2; TRBD1 matches 10 bases. The CDR3 extends over 15 amino acids. Germline assignment: CDR1 SGHRS and CDR2 YFSETQ. The V gene end was trimmed by 4 bases and the J gene end by 3 bases; junction bases not matched to a gene: 6. CDR3 nucleotides: TGCGCCAGCAGCCAGGGGACAGGGGAGCACTATGGCTACACCTTC. Translating gives CASSQGTGEHYGYTF.

CDR3 in amino acids: CATRGSGGGSGTEAFF. The CDR3 DNA follows: TGTGCCACCAGAGGGTCAGGGGGTGGGTCGGGGACTGAAGCTTTCTTT. This chain joins TRBV24-1 and TRBJ1-1; 7 bases line up with TRBD1. Germline CDR1 is KGHDR and CDR2 is SFDVKD. The CDR3 covers 16 residues. V gave up 7 bases and J gave up 5 bases; unmatched junction bases: 15.

The chain's CDR3 is CASSTLGGGGETQYF. CDR3 in DNA: TGTGCCAGCAGCACGCTAGGAGGCGGGGGGGAGACCCAGTACTTC. This chain connects TRBV7-6 to TRBJ2-5, with 8 nucleotides matching TRBD2. V lost 5 bases and J lost 5; bases outside the gene matches: 10. CDR1 and CDR2 (germline): SGHVS, FNYEAQ. The CDR3 extends over 15 amino acids. Full variable domain (rest looked up from reference TRBV7-6 and TRBJ2-5): GAGVSQSPRYKVTKRGQDVALRCDPISGHVSLYWYRQALGQGPEFLTYFNYEAQQDKSGLPNDRFSAERPEGSISTLTIQRTEQRDSAMYRCASSTLGGGGETQYFGPGTRLLVL.

The genes are TRBV19 and TRBJ1-2; TRBD1 agrees at 8 bases. Trimming at V came to 6 bases and at J to 4 bases, leaving 4 bases not matched to a gene. Germline assignment: CDR1 LNHDA and CDR2 SQIVND (reference sequence). The CDR3 totals 13 residues. The CDR3 DNA follows: TGTGCCAGTAGAACAGGGGGGTCCTATGGCTACACCTTC. Its translation: CASRTGGSYGYTF. The full variable domain, with the rest looked up from reference TRBV19 and TRBJ1-2, is DGGITQSPKYLFRKEGQNVTLSCEQNLNHDAMYWYRQDPGQGLRLIYYSQIVNDFQKGDIAEGYSVSREKKESFPLTVTSAQKNPTAFYLCASRTGGSYGYTFGSGTRLTVV.

The chain joins TRBV5-1 to TRBJ1-1, with unresolved D. Germline V CDR1 and CDR2: SGHRS, YFSETQ. CDR3 length equals 15 residues. V was pared by 5 bases and J by 2 bases, with 16 bases between. The CDR3 reads CASSGQQNSNTEAFF. The CDR3 DNA follows: TGCGCCAGCAGTGGTCAACAAAACTCTAACACTGAAGCTTTCTTT.

This chain links TRBV28 with TRBJ1-5; the D is unclear. The V end lost 8 bases, the J end lost 5 bases, and 13 bases lay between the germline ends. Germline V gene sequence: CDR1 MDHEN, CDR2 SYDVKM. The CDR3 length is 13 residues. CDR3 residues: CASHQELYQPQHF. DNA for the CDR3: TGTGCCAGCCACCAAGAATTATATCAGCCCCAGCATTTT.

The table lists this clone with many counts. The chain has TRBV4-1 and TRBJ2-5; D possibly uses TRBD1 or TRBD2 (5 bases each). The length of the CDR3 is 14 residues. Germline V gene sequence: CDR1 MGHRA, CDR2 YSYEKL. Trimming took off 4 bases at V and 5 bases at J, with 14 bases between the two ends. The DNA for the CDR3 is TGCGCCAGCAGCCGCCAGTCCGAGGGGGAGACCCAGTACTTC. It codes for CASSRQSEGETQYF.

The chain combines TRBV19 with TRBJ2-2; 9 positions agree with TRBD1. Trimming removed 3 bases from V and 5 bases from J; junction bases left unmatched: 1. CDR1 LNHDA and CDR2 SQIVND come from the germline V gene (reference sequence). This CDR3 has 14 amino acids. The CDR3 nucleotides are TGTGCCAGTAGTATTGGACAGGGGACCGGGGAGCTGTTTTTT. This gives the protein CASSIGQGTGELFF.

The J gene is TRBJ2-7, the V gene TRBV11-2; possibly TRBD1 or TRBD2 for D (5 bases each). Trimming shortened V by 4 bases and J by 1 base, and 14 bases separated the two germline ends. The CDR3 is 15 residues long. CDR1 SGHAT and CDR2 FQNNGV come from the germline V gene. CDR3 sequence (DNA): TGTGCCAGCAGCTCTCCGGGACGGAAATCCTACGAGCAGTACTTC. Translating it yields CASSSPGRKSYEQYF.